Below, one T cell receptor beta chain is given with its context. It lacks a known antigen. There are no base qualities to consult, and no much larger clone falls within one base. This sample was taken from a study of cytomegalovirus exposure and HLA in healthy donors (dated by TCRdb to about 2017). Looking at the study overall: According to an earlier analysis of several hundred of the donors, 150 million to 200 million T cells yielded roughly 110 million unique TCR beta sequences and approximately 280 Gb of sequence data. Among some 400 genotyped donors of the cohort, an average of approximately 220,000 unique TCR beta nucleotide sequences was sequenced per donor, of which about 19% were non-productive. To study patterns of TCR occurrence, a later analysis re-analyzed previously published TCR beta repertoires from just over 650 donors and added high-resolution HLA genotyping. Four or five DR-DQ haplotypes were handled as single units for association and clustering because linkage in the cohort was strong. An earlier analysis of several hundred of the donors applied high-throughput TCR beta sequencing to assess whether each TCR beta V gene segment acted as functional or pseudogenic. In addition to the first cohort of about 650 subjects, a separate validation cohort of approximately 130 different subjects was used. Rather than drawing on any new phenotypic data, the later analysis identified candidate immune exposures from TCR beta sequences and the way those sequences occurred across donors. Roughly 300 gigabases of sequencing data and approximately 91 million unique TCR sequences made up an early release that covered several hundred HLA-typed donors. Of the roughly 420 genotyped donors, over 80% were placed in the genetic ancestry cluster associated with self-reported Caucasian donors. Both class I and class II loci were covered by HLA typing, at four-digit resolution. Every discovery cohort repertoire had been produced on one sequencing platform. The study aimed to test whether signatures of past pathogen exposure could be identified by cataloging public T cell receptors. Alongside the repertoire data, information on donor age, sex, ethnicity and CMV serostatus was compiled. Using immunosequencing, the study profiled T cell repertoires from fewer than 850 subjects and related those repertoires to cytomegalovirus serostatus. Genome-wide SNP genotypes for about 65% of the 666 donors were used in a later genetic analysis, which treated that subset as a discovery cohort. Typing coverage differed by locus: A, B, C, DRB1 and DQB1 were typed in roughly 620-640 donors, DQA1 in approximately 520, DPA1 in over 600, and DPB1 in 450 to 490. The study combined high-throughput TCR immunosequencing, statistical association of individual TCRs with disease status, and machine learning to predict cytomegalovirus infection status.

The library was built by means of the immunoSEQ multiplex PCR assay. For the multiplex PCR, a mixture combining 60 forward primers for TCR Vbeta segments and 13 reverse primers for TCR Jbeta segments was used. The CDR3 region of rearranged TCR beta genes was amplified from genomic DNA by a multiplex PCR assay. The Illumina HiSeq System was used to sequence the amplified TCR beta libraries as 87-base-pair reads. On the authors' methods: A later analysis tallied 75 million to 85 million unique TCR beta chains across the 700 or so repertoires, and approximately 12 million of those chains were shared by two or more donors. Raw reads were error-corrected and collapsed into unique sequences with a nearest-neighbor algorithm that merged closely related sequences to remove PCR and sequencing errors. V, D and J gene segments were assigned by aligning CDR3 sequences to IMGT reference sequences. For a sequence to be retained, at least a six-nucleotide match to both a V gene segment and a J gene segment was required. A rearrangement counted as productive if the CDR3 had no stop codons and remained in frame with V and J, and every other rearrangement counted as non-productive. CDR3 was defined according to IMGT convention as the region running from the second conserved V-encoded cysteine to the conserved J-encoded phenylalanine. The earlier analysis of about 560 of the donors excluded any sequence lacking an unambiguous match to a single V gene segment. In an earlier analysis of several hundred of the donors, V segments were called functional above 56.7% productive rearrangements and were called segregating when the between-donor standard deviation exceeded 5%. To diagnose cytomegalovirus status from the catalog of TCR beta chain sequences, a statistical classification framework was built. V and J gene assignment, in a later analysis, came from comparing TCR nucleotide sequences with IMGT/GENE-DB human TR gene sequences. A later analysis assigned CDR3 sequences and most-parsimonious VDJ recombination scenarios with the TCRdist pipeline. In a later analysis, each TCR beta chain was defined by its CDR3 amino acid sequence together with its V-gene family, and reads lacking a unique V-gene family were excluded. As a way to deal with suspected cross-contamination and a sequencing artifact, a later analysis dropped nearly 600 nucleotide sequences that were highly shared and had low generation probability. In a later analysis, a clonal expansion index for each public chain was calculated from normalized within-repertoire ranks of inferred template counts. In a later analysis, generation probabilities were computed with a VDJ recombination model fitted to out-of-frame rearrangements, and the resulting probabilities were checked against IGoR. Hypergeometric tests were used in a later analysis to score TCR-TCR, TCR-HLA and TCR-CMV co-occurrence, with a repertoire-size bias correction applied to the TCR pairs. False discovery rates were estimated in a later analysis by permuting HLA or CMV assignments 20 times. In a later analysis, co-occurring TCRs were grouped with DBSCAN, and TCRdist sequence similarity was added when clustering was performed within HLA-allele-positive subsets. Co-occurrence clustering excluded repertoires with fewer than 30,000 or more than 120,000 public chains, plus five with anomalous nucleotide sharing. TCRdb limited this immuneACCESS table to in-frame rearrangements with V and J called. A share of clones is missing; checked studies link under half to unresolved V genes, and the rest is unexplained. The DNA was the basis for D and trimming; V, J and clone size are from that table. The sample has about 89,000 clones on record, around 85% of them singletons. 6.5% to 9% of the sample goes to the ten largest clones.

Overall study outcomes, separate from this receptor: Because HLA typing was unavailable for some donors at each locus, only the typed subset was used in association tests. An earlier analysis of around 600 of the donors showed that most TCR beta V segments appeared in productive rearrangements either about 87% or about 30% of the time, which broadly matched IMGT annotations. Compared with the approximately 670-donor mean, donors in an Asian-associated ancestry cluster had fewer N-insertions in productive TCRs, according to a later genetic analysis. According to a later analysis, TCR association rates differed among HLA loci, with DRB1 alleles showing the most associated TCRs and HLA-C alleles showing the fewest. A cluster of highly shared sequence variants was judged likely to represent a technical artifact of the sequencing pipeline. According to a later analysis, parvovirus B19, influenza, CMV and Epstein-Barr virus appeared linked to several top co-occurrence clusters. A further reported finding was that TCR beta sequences accurately predicted the HLA-A and HLA-B alleles for most subjects in the first cohort. Sequencing depth was assumed to be roughly uniform across donors in the presence/absence analyses, though that assumption may not hold. The earlier analysis of almost 600 of the donors excluded some 15 rarely observed V segments, including chromosome 9 orphons, because counts were too low. Cytomegalovirus status was reported to be diagnosed by the classifier with high specificity and sensitivity in both the original and validation cohorts. A few of the identified cytomegalovirus-associated TCR beta chains were confirmed in vitro to be specific for cytomegalovirus antigens. According to a later analysis, most CMV-associated TCR beta chains appeared to be HLA-restricted, and the HLA associations seemed to be driven largely by CMV exposure. It was suggested by the authors that the approach could potentially be generalized to other disease states and immunological phenotypes. Correlated functional status among segregating V segments might be attributable to linkage disequilibrium, but an unknown experimental factor could not be ruled out. Immune exposure information for the cohort was limited to CMV serostatus. This cohort had only TCR beta chains sequenced, and the lack of alpha or paired-chain data limited which features could be detected. A later analysis found that HLA-associated TCR beta chains were more clonally expanded and had lower generation probabilities than equally common non-associated chains. Most TCR sequences were observed very rarely across donors, whereas some public TCRs were present in many individuals. In the study, approximately 160 TCR beta chains were listed as associated with cytomegalovirus. An association between a missense DCLRE1C variant and V-gene and J-gene trimming of TCR beta chains was found in a later genetic analysis and replicated in an independent cohort. When HLA alleles, especially DR and DQ, strongly co-occurred, TCR associations were difficult to assign to individual alleles. In a later analysis, around 17,000 TCR beta sequences were associated with specific HLA alleles at a false discovery rate of 0.05.

The cohort consisted of 670 or so healthy bone marrow donors. At the time of sampling, all cohort members were nominally healthy, though unrecorded immune exposures were likely present. The donor tested CMV seropositive, placing the donor among the roughly 270 seropositive members of the cohort. A peripheral blood sample was collected from each donor, and TCR beta sequencing was performed on peripheral blood mononuclear cells. Genomic DNA was extracted from the blood cell samples with the Qiagen DNeasy Blood Extraction Kit. Sequences were obtained from PBMCs. The TCR sequence derives from a man in his forties in good health and CMV-seropositive.

The bases are TGTGCCAGCAGCTTGGTGGGGCTGATGGGTAATGAGCAGTTCTTC. It translates as CASSLVGLMGNEQFF. The V and J genes are TRBV5-8 and TRBJ2-1, with a weak D call of TRBD1 (5 bases match). Including the terminal cysteine and phenylalanine, the CDR3 comprises 15 residues. Only the CDR3 DNA is retained, 45 bases long and in frame from the first base. V is pared back by 0 bases and J by 7 bases, with 14 bases lying between the germline termini. The germline V gene yields SGHTS for CDR1 and YDEGEE for CDR2.